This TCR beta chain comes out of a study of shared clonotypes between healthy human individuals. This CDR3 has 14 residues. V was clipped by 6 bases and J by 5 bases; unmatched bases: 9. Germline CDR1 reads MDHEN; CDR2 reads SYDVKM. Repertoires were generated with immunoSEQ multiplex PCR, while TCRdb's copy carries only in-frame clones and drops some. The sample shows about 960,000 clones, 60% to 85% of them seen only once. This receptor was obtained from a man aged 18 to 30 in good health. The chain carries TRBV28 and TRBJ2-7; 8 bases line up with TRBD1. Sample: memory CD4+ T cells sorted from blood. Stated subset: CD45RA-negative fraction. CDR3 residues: CASRGGQGRHEQYF. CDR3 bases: TGTGCCAGCAGGGGTGGACAGGGAAGGCACGAGCAGTACTTC.